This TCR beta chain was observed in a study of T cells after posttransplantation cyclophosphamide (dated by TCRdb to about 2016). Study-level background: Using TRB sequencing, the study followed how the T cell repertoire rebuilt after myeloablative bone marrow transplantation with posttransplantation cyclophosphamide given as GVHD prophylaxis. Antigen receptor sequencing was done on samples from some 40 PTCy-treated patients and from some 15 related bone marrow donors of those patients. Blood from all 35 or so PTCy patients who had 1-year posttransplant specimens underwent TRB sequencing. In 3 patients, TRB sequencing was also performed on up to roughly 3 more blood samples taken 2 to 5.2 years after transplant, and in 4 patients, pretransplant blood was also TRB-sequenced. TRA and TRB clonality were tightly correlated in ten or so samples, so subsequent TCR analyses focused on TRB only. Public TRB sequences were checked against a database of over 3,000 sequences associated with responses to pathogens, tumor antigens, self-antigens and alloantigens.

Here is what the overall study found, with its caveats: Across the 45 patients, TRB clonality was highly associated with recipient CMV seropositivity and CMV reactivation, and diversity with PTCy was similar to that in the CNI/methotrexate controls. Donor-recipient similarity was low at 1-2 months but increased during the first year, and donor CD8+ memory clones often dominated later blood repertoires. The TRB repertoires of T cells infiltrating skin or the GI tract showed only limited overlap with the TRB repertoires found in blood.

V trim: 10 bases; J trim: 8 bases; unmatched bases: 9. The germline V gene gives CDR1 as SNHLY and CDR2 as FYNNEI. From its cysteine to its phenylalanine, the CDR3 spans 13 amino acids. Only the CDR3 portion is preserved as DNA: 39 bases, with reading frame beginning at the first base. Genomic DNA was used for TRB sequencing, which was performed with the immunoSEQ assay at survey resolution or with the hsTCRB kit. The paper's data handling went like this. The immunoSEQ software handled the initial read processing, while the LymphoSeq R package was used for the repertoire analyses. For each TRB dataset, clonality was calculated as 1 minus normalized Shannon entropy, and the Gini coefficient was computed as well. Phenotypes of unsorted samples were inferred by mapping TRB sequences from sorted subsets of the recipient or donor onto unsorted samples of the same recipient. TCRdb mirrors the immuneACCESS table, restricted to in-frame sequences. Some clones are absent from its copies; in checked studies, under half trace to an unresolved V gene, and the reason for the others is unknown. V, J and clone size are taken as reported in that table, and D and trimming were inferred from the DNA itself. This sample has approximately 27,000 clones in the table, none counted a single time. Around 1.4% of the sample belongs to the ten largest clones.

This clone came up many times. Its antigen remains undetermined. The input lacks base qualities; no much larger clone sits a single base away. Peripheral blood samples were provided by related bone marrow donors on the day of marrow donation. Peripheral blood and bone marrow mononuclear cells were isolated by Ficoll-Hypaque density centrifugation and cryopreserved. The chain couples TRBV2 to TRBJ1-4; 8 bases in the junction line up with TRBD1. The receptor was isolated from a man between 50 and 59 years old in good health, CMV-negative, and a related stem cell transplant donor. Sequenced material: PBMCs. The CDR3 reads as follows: CATHERQGEKLFF. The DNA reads TGTGCCACCCACGAGAGACAGGGGGAAAAACTGTTTTTT. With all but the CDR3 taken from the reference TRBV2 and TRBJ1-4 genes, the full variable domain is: EPEVTQTPSHQVTQMGQEVILRCVPISNHLYFYWYRQILGQKVEFLVSFYNNEISEKSEIFDDQFSVERPDGSNFTLKIRSTKLEDSAMYFCATHERQGEKLFFGSGTQLSVL.